This TCR beta chain appears in the sequencing data of a study of T cells in Graves' hyperthyroidism and ophthalmopathy. Amplified TCR beta CDR3 regions derived from RNA transcripts. HTBI primers were employed in a first-round RT-PCR of the TCR CDR3. MiXCR was run by TCRdb on the multiplex PCR reads, yielding one entry per CDR3 protein. This repertoire shows about 600,000 distinct CDR3 sequences, around 16% found once; its top ten account for less than 3.5%. V was pared by 6 bases and J by 4 bases, with 15 bases between. The CDR3 contains 14 residues. Per germline, CDR1 SNHLY and CDR2 FYNNEI. The V and J genes are TRBV2 and TRBJ1-1, with no clear D. Sequencing used blood. This receptor was obtained from a woman aged 40 to 50 with Graves' ophthalmopathy. CDR3: CASREGTGGTEAFF. As DNA, the CDR3 is TGTGCCAGCAGGGAGGGTACTGGTGGCACTGAAGCTTTCTTT.